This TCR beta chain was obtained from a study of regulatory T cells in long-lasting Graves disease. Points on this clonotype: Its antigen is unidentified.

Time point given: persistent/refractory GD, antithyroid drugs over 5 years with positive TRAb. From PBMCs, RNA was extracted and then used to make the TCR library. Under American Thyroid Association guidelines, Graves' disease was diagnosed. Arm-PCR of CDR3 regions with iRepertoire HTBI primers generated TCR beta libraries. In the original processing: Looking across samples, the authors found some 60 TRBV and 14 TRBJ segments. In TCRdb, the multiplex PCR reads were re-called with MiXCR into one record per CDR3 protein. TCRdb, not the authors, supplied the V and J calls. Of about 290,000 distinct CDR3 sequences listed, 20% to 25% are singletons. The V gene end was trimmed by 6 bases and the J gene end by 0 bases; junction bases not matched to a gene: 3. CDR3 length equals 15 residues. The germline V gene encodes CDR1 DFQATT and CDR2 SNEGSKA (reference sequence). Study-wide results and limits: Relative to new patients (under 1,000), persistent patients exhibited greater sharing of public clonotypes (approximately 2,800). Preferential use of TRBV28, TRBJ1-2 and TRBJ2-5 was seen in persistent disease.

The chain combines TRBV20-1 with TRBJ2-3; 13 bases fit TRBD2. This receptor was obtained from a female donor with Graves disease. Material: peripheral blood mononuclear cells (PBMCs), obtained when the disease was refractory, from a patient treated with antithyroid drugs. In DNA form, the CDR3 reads TGCAGTGCCTTGACTAGCGGGGGGAGCACAGATACGCAGTATTTT. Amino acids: CSALTSGGSTDTQYF.